The rows below give T cell receptor beta chains drawn from one sample of a study of blood T cell repertoires in COVID-19. Method: immunoSEQ multiplex PCR; TCRdb's copy keeps in-frame clones and lacks some. The data show 40,000 to 60,000 clones, 79% seen once. Specimen: peripheral blood. All receptors derive from a man aged 65 to 85 with acute or convalescent COVID-19. Each CDR3 is given with its conserved first and last residue. The D gene is left open where the match is weak. Not all rows give a size; the values are once, few, many and, for expanded clones, a class.

size: NA
J: TRBJ1-5
D: TRBD1
V: TRBV30
DNA: TGTGCCTGGAGTGGGAGTGTGGGACAGGGTTATAGCAATCAGCCCCAGCATTTT
CDR3: CAWSGSVGQGYSNQPQHF

size: NA
J: TRBJ1-5
D: NA
V: TRBV30
DNA: TGTGCCTGGAGCGGGAGGCCAGATCAGCCCCAGCATTTT
CDR3: CAWSGRPDQPQHF

size: NA
J: TRBJ2-3
D: TRBD1
V: TRBV6-5
DNA: TGTGCCAGCCGTAAGGGACAGGGGGAGGGAGATACGCAGTATTTT
CDR3: CASRKGQGEGDTQYF

size: NA
J: TRBJ2-5
D: TRBD1
V: TRBV19
DNA: TGTGCCAGTAGCCCGGGACAGGCACAAGAGACCCAGTACTTC
CDR3: CASSPGQAQETQYF

size: few
J: TRBJ2-5
D: TRBD1
V: TRBV11-2
DNA: TGTGCCAGCAGTCCCCGGACAGGGAGTCCCCAAGAGACCCAGTACTTC
CDR3: CASSPRTGSPQETQYF

size: NA
J: TRBJ1-6
D: TRBD1
V: TRBV6-1
DNA: TGTGCCAGCAGTGAACGAGGCGGACAGGTCAATTCACCCCTCCACTTT
CDR3: CASSERGGQVNSPLHF

size: few
J: TRBJ1-1
D: TRBD1
V: TRBV19
DNA: TGTGCCAGTAGTATGGAAGACAGGGGACGGGCTGAAGCTTTCTTT
CDR3: CASSMEDRGRAEAFF

size: few
J: TRBJ2-7
D: TRBD2
V: TRBV4-1
DNA: TGCGCCAGCAGGCGCGCCGGGACTAGAGTCTACGAGCAGTACTTC
CDR3: CASRRAGTRVYEQYF

size: NA
J: TRBJ1-5
D: NA
V: TRBV5-1
DNA: TGCGCCAGCAGCTTGGATAATGGACAAACCCAGCCCCAGCATTTT
CDR3: CASSLDNGQTQPQHF

size: once
J: TRBJ1-5
D: NA
V: TRBV19
DNA: TGTGCCAGTAACCCCGGGGGTTCAAGCAATCAGCCCCAGCATTTT
CDR3: CASNPGGSSNQPQHF

size: NA
J: TRBJ2-3
D: TRBD2
V: TRBV4-3
DNA: TGCGCCAGCAGCTTAGCGGGGCTTAGCACAGATACGCAGTATTTT
CDR3: CASSLAGLSTDTQYF

size: NA
J: TRBJ2-7
D: NA
V: TRBV5-1
DNA: TGCGCCAGCAGCTTATCGCCAGGCCTCTACGAGCAGTACTTC
CDR3: CASSLSPGLYEQYF

size: NA
J: TRBJ2-3
D: NA
V: TRBV7-3
DNA: TGTGCCAGCAGCTCGACGGGATACAGCACAGATACGCAGTATTTT
CDR3: CASSSTGYSTDTQYF

size: NA
J: TRBJ2-1
D: NA
V: TRBV6-4
DNA: TGTGCCAGCAGTGACTTCGGACAGGGAGGGGATGAGCAGTTCTTC
CDR3: CASSDFGQGGDEQFF

size: NA
J: TRBJ2-7
D: NA
V: TRBV25-1
DNA: TGTGCCAGCGCCCGACAGTACGAGCAGTACTTC
CDR3: CASARQYEQYF

size: once
J: TRBJ2-3
D: TRBD1
V: TRBV2
DNA: TGTGCCAGCACCTCAGGACAGGGGGCGGGGGCAGATACGCAGTATTTT
CDR3: CASTSGQGAGADTQYF

size: NA
J: TRBJ1-5
D: NA
V: TRBV15
DNA: TGTGCCACCAGCAGCATTTACGGGGGACGGCAGCCCCAGCATTTT
CDR3: CATSSIYGGRQPQHF

size: few
J: TRBJ2-2
D: NA
V: TRBV5-1
DNA: TGCGCCAGCAGCTTGGGGGCAGGGACTAACACCGGGGAGCTGTTTTTT
CDR3: CASSLGAGTNTGELFF

size: NA
J: TRBJ1-1
D: TRBD1
V: TRBV6-5
DNA: TGTGCCAGCAGTCCGCAGGGGGTGGGCACTGAAGCTTTCTTT
CDR3: CASSPQGVGTEAFF

size: NA
J: TRBJ1-5
D: NA
V: TRBV19
DNA: TGTGCCAGTAGCATGAGAAATCAGCCCCAGCATTTT
CDR3: CASSMRNQPQHF

size: NA
J: TRBJ1-2
D: NA
V: TRBV30
DNA: TGTGCCTGGAGCCCATCGGGATCCGGACACTATGGCTACACCTTC
CDR3: CAWSPSGSGHYGYTF

size: NA
J: TRBJ2-5
D: TRBD2
V: TRBV6-2/TRBV6-3
DNA: TGTGCCAGCAGTTGGACTAGCGGGAGCCGAGAGACCCAGTACTTC
CDR3: CASSWTSGSRETQYF

size: NA
J: TRBJ1-2
D: NA
V: TRBV7-8
DNA: TGTGCCAGCAGCGCCTTCCGGGACAATCGATATGGCTACACCTTC
CDR3: CASSAFRDNRYGYTF

size: many
J: TRBJ2-6
D: NA
V: TRBV2
DNA: TGTGCCTATTACCCCAGGCCTGGGGCCAACGTCCTGACTTTC
CDR3: CAYYPRPGANVLTF

size: NA
J: TRBJ1-4
D: NA
V: TRBV4-1
DNA: TGCGCCAGCAGCCAAGGGACAGTGAAGAATGAAAAACTGTTTTTT
CDR3: CASSQGTVKNEKLFF

size: NA
J: TRBJ2-7
D: TRBD1
V: TRBV7-3
DNA: TGTGCCAGCAGCCGGGACAGAGACTACGAGCAGTACTTC
CDR3: CASSRDRDYEQYF

size: NA
J: TRBJ2-7
D: TRBD1
V: TRBV30
DNA: TGTGCCTGGAGTAACCCACGCCGGACAGGGTGGGAGCAGTACTTC
CDR3: CAWSNPRRTGWEQYF

size: NA
J: TRBJ2-1
D: TRBD2
V: TRBV28
DNA: TGTGCCAGCAGTTTAGCGTCTAGCGGGATCCATGAGCAGTTCTTC
CDR3: CASSLASSGIHEQFF

size: NA
J: TRBJ2-3
D: NA
V: TRBV7-2
DNA: TGTGCCAGCAGCCGCGGGCCACCGCCAGATACGCAGTATTTT
CDR3: CASSRGPPPDTQYF

size: NA
J: TRBJ2-7
D: NA
V: TRBV5-1
DNA: TGCGCCAGCAGCTTGTCCACAGGGGAGGTATACGAGCAGTACTTC
CDR3: CASSLSTGEVYEQYF

size: NA
J: TRBJ2-1
D: NA
V: TRBV27
DNA: TGTGCCAGCAGTCCATCCTGGGGGACAACTTACAATGAGCAGTTCTTC
CDR3: CASSPSWGTTYNEQFF

size: NA
J: TRBJ2-2
D: TRBD2
V: TRBV7-2
DNA: TGTGCCAGCAGCTTATCGGGGGGGCCGAACACCGGGGAGCTGTTTTTT
CDR3: CASSLSGGPNTGELFF

size: NA
J: TRBJ2-5
D: TRBD2
V: TRBV4-1
DNA: TGCGCCAGCAGCCTCGCCGGGACTAGCGGGAGTGCGGAGACCCAGTACTTC
CDR3: CASSLAGTSGSAETQYF

size: NA
J: TRBJ1-1
D: NA
V: TRBV11-2
DNA: TGTGCCAGCAGCTTAGCTGGGGCGAAAGCTTTCTTT
CDR3: CASSLAGAKAFF

size: once
J: TRBJ2-7
D: TRBD1
V: TRBV30
DNA: TGTGCCTGGAGTTCCGGGACAGGGCTCTACGAGCAGTACTTC
CDR3: CAWSSGTGLYEQYF

size: once
J: TRBJ2-1
D: TRBD1
V: TRBV19
DNA: TGTGCCAGTAGGAGGACAGGGGCCCCCTCTACGGGAAATGAGCAGTTCTTC
CDR3: CASRRTGAPSTGNEQFF

size: few
J: TRBJ2-5
D: TRBD1
V: TRBV3-1/TRBV3-2
DNA: TGTGCCAGCAGCCAAGATTCCCGGACAGGTCTGGAGACCCAGTACTTC
CDR3: CASSQDSRTGLETQYF

size: NA
J: TRBJ2-7
D: TRBD1
V: TRBV5-4
DNA: TGTGCCAGCAGCTCCGACAGGGGCCACTACGAGCAGTACTTC
CDR3: CASSSDRGHYEQYF

size: few
J: TRBJ2-5
D: NA
V: TRBV15
DNA: TGTGCCACCAGACGCGTCGCGGGTGGAGAGACCCAGTACTTC
CDR3: CATRRVAGGETQYF

size: NA
J: TRBJ2-3
D: NA
V: TRBV10-3
DNA: TGTGCCATCAGCCCAGTATCTAGCCGGGCGCAGTATTTT
CDR3: CAISPVSSRAQYF

size: NA
J: TRBJ1-3
D: NA
V: TRBV9
DNA: TGTGCCAGCAGCGTAATCGGGAACTCTGGAAACACCATATATTTT
CDR3: CASSVIGNSGNTIYF

size: NA
J: TRBJ1-4
D: TRBD1
V: TRBV28
DNA: TGTGCCAGCAGGGAACAGGGGGCTCGGGAAAAACTGTTTTTT
CDR3: CASREQGAREKLFF

size: NA
J: TRBJ2-7
D: TRBD1
V: TRBV29-1
DNA: TGCAGCGTTGGAGGGCGGGGACAGGGGCTCGAGCAGTACTTC
CDR3: CSVGGRGQGLEQYF

size: few
J: TRBJ2-7
D: TRBD2
V: TRBV2
DNA: TGTGCCAGCAGGCCAGGGTGGACTAGCGGGGGAGAGCAGTACTTC
CDR3: CASRPGWTSGGEQYF

size: NA
J: TRBJ1-2
D: TRBD1
V: TRBV28
DNA: TGTGCCAGCAGCCCAGGGACAGAGGCCTATGGCTACACCTTC
CDR3: CASSPGTEAYGYTF

size: NA
J: TRBJ2-1
D: TRBD2
V: TRBV7-9
DNA: TGTGCCAGCAGCTTAGGGGCCGGGCTAGCGGGAAATGAGCAGTTCTTC
CDR3: CASSLGAGLAGNEQFF

size: NA
J: TRBJ2-1
D: NA
V: TRBV30
DNA: TGTGCCTGGAACCCGGACTACTCTACCTACAATGAGCAGTTCTTC
CDR3: CAWNPDYSTYNEQFF

size: NA
J: TRBJ2-7
D: TRBD1
V: TRBV9
DNA: TGTGCCAGCAGCGTAGAGGCAGGGGGTTTTGGTGAGCAGTACTTC
CDR3: CASSVEAGGFGEQYF

size: once
J: TRBJ2-3
D: NA
V: TRBV19
DNA: TGTGCCAGTAGTATTAGTGACAACACAGATACGCAGTATTTT
CDR3: CASSISDNTDTQYF

size: NA
J: TRBJ2-5
D: TRBD2
V: TRBV6-2/TRBV6-3
DNA: TGTGCCAGCAGTGTCATTAGCGGGGGAGAGACCCAGTACTTC
CDR3: CASSVISGGETQYF

size: NA
J: TRBJ1-1
D: NA
V: TRBV19
DNA: TGTGCCAGTAGTATAGTGGATTGGGCGTCTGAAGCTTTCTTT
CDR3: CASSIVDWASEAFF

size: NA
J: TRBJ2-3
D: TRBD2
V: TRBV11-2
DNA: TGTGCCAGCAGCTTAGCGGGAGGGTACACAGATACGCAGTATTTT
CDR3: CASSLAGGYTDTQYF

size: NA
J: TRBJ2-3
D: NA
V: TRBV7-2
DNA: TGTGCCAGCAGTCGGACAGATACGCAGTATTTT
CDR3: CASSRTDTQYF

size: NA
J: TRBJ2-3
D: TRBD2
V: TRBV2
DNA: TGTGCCAGCAAAGTTGGACCGGGGGGGACAGATACGCAGTATTTT
CDR3: CASKVGPGGTDTQYF

size: NA
J: TRBJ2-7
D: TRBD1
V: TRBV5-5
DNA: TGTGCCAGCAGCTTGAACCCGGACAGGGGCGAGCAGTACTTC
CDR3: CASSLNPDRGEQYF